Here is one T cell receptor (beta chain) with its context. Antigen unknown. Amplification of TCR beta CDR3 regions was performed using RNA transcripts as template. TCR CDR3 underwent first-round RT-PCR with the HTBI primer set. TCRdb reprocessed the multiplex PCR reads with MiXCR, giving one entry per CDR3 protein. The table records approximately 510,000 distinct CDR3 sequences, about 46% of them present only once. Germline CDR1 SGHTA, CDR2 FQGTGA. The CDR3 consists of 15 residues. V was pared by 5 bases and J by 5 bases, with 11 bases of the junction left unmatched. This record comes from a study of T cells in Graves' hyperthyroidism and ophthalmopathy. Exclusion of patients followed from uncontrolled infection, other autoimmune disease, pregnancy or lactation. Diagnoses rested on clinical symptoms, serum thyroxine and TRAb, thyroid ultrasound and orbital computed tomography. Regarding the study as a whole: Most clonotypes expanded in thyroid above 0.001 were likewise present in blood.

The receptor was derived from an adult woman with Graves' disease, either hyperthyroidism or ophthalmopathy (not recorded which). The material sequenced was peripheral blood or thyroid tissue (not recorded which). The genes are TRBV7-3 and TRBJ2-5; 7 bases match TRBD2. Here the CDR3 reads CASSAQGLPSETQYF. CDR3 in DNA: TGTGCCAGCAGCGCCCAGGGACTACCTTCCGAGACCCAGTACTTC. Based on the CDR3 plus reference TRBV7-3 and TRBJ2-5, the full variable domain is GAGVSQTPSNKVTEKGKYVELRCDPISGHTALYWYRQSLGQGPEFLIYFQGTGAADDSGLPNDRFFAVRPEGSVSTLKIQRTERGDSAVYLCASSAQGLPSETQYFGPGTRLLVL.